Below, 6 T cell receptor beta chains from the same sample are listed, as sequenced in a study of Ad26.COV2.S vaccination and SARS-CoV-2 variants. Treatment in this sample: approximately 18 received Ad26.COV2.S at low or high dose, single or two shots; about five received placebo; per-sample allocation not given. Specimens were obtained on day 63 following the first vaccine or placebo injection. The table came from immunoSEQ multiplex PCR; TCRdb's copy has only in-frame clones and leaves some out. The data show fewer than 900,000 clones, about 90% seen once. Sequencing used peripheral blood, obtained in a trial of Ad26.COV2.S vaccine versus placebo. These receptors all come from a person between 18 and 59 years old who received the Ad26.COV2.S COVID-19 vaccine or a placebo.

This chain joins TRBV10-3 and TRBJ1-6, with 8 bases aligning to TRBD1. V was clipped by 7 bases and J by 9 bases; unmatched bases: 5. The CDR3 length is 13 residues. Germline lookup yields CDR1 ENHRY and CDR2 SYGVKD. The CDR3: CAITGTGGSPLHF. The CDR3 bases are TGTGCCATCACAGGGACAGGAGGTTCACCCCTCCACTTT.

The chain joins TRBV5-1 to TRBJ2-1; 8 bases line up with TRBD2. J gave up 4 bases and V 0 bases, and 3 bases lay outside the gene matches. Germline V lookup: CDR1 SGHRS, CDR2 YFSETQ. The CDR3 covers 15 residues. The CDR3: CASSLAAGEYNEQFF. The CDR3 nucleotides read TGCGCCAGCAGCTTGGCAGCGGGGGAGTACAATGAGCAGTTCTTC. The full variable domain, with the rest looked up from reference TRBV5-1 and TRBJ2-1, is KAGVTQTPRYLIKTRGQQVTLSCSPISGHRSVSWYQQTPGQGLQFLFEYFSETQRNKGNFPGRFSGRQFSNSRSEMNVSTLELGDSALYLCASSLAAGEYNEQFFGPGTRLTVL.

The J gene is TRBJ1-2, the V gene TRBV7-8, with 7 bases identical to TRBD1. Germline V gene sequence: CDR1 SGHVS, CDR2 FQNEAQ. CDR3 length: 15 amino acids. Unmatched junction bases numbered 9, after V lost 1 base and J lost 7 bases. CDR3 protein: CASSLGGQGGLGYTF. The CDR3 coding sequence is TGTGCCAGCAGCTTAGGGGGCCAGGGGGGACTTGGCTACACCTTC.

The chain employs TRBV5-4 and TRBJ2-5, with D perhaps TRBD1 or TRBD2 (7 bases each). The CDR3 contains 15 residues. Germline V gene data show CDR1 as SGHNT and CDR2 as YYREEE (reference sequence). V was shortened by 4 bases and J by 2 bases, with 15 bases between the two germline ends. This chain's CDR3 is CASSQGGPFQETQYF. The CDR3 DNA reads as TGTGCCAGCAGCCAGGGGGGGCCTTTTCAAGAGACCCAGTACTTC.

DNA for the CDR3: TGCGCCAGCAGCTTAACAGAAGGTTCACCCCTCCACTTT. It is translated as CASSLTEGSPLHF. J is TRBJ1-6 and V is TRBV5-1; D uncertain. Per the germline V gene, CDR1 is SGHRS and CDR2 is YFSETQ. Trimming left V 2 bases short and J 9 bases short, with 9 bases between. This CDR3 comprises 13 residues.

V usage is TRBV5-5 and J usage is TRBJ2-7; 8 positions agree with TRBD1. Trimming took 6 bases from V and 6 from J; bases not matched to a gene: 14. Germline V gene data show CDR1 as SGHKS and CDR2 as YYEKEE (reference sequence). The length of the CDR3 is 15 residues. CDR3: CASTPLQGARAEQYF. The CDR3 coding sequence is TGTGCCAGCACCCCCCTTCAGGGGGCCCGAGCCGAGCAGTACTTC.